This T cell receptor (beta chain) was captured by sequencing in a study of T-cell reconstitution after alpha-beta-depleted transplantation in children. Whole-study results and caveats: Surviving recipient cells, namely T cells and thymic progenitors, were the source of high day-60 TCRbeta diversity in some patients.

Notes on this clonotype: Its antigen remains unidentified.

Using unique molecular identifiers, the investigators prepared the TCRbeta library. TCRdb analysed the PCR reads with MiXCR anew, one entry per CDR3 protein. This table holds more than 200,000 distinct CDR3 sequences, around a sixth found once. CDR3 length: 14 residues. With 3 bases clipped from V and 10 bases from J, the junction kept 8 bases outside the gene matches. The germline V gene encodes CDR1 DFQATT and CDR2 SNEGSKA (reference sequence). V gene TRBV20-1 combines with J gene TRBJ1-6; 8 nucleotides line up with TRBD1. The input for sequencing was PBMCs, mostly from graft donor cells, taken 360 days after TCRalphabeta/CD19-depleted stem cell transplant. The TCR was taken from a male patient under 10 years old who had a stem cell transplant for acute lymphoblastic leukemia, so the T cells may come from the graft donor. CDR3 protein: CSASFRTGPSPLHF. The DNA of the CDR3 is TGCAGTGCTAGCTTCCGGACAGGGCCGTCACCCCTCCACTTT.